This T cell receptor (beta chain) was obtained from a study of blood T cell repertoires in COVID-19. Study context: Donors in the United States, Italy and Spain gave samples during acute or convalescent COVID-19. T cells, B-cell-depleted T cells, or PBMCs supplied cDNA or gDNA.

Those enrolled in Seattle joined during active infection and were followed longitudinally afterward. Here immunoSEQ multiplex PCR was the method, and the copy in TCRdb shows in-frame clones only, minus some. The data contain 200,000 to 250,000 clones, about four fifths of them singletons. With 6 bases removed from V and 2 bases from J, the gap between germline ends came to 20 bases. This CDR3 contains 16 residues. Germline-derived CDR1 and CDR2 are KGHSH and LQKENI. The chain recombines TRBV18 with TRBJ2-7, with D unclear. The specimen was peripheral blood. This TCR came from a woman of 80 years or more with COVID-19, enrolled during active disease. This CDR3 is CASSPAAGAATYEQYF. The CDR3 DNA sequence: TGTGCCAGCTCCCCAGCAGCAGGCGCAGCAACCTACGAGCAGTACTTC. The full variable domain, completed using reference TRBV18 and TRBJ2-7, is NAGVMQNPRHLVRRRGQEARLRCSPMKGHSHVYWYRQLPEEGLKFMVYLQKENIIDESGMPKERFSAEFPKEGPSILRIQQVVRGDSAAYFCASSPAAGAATYEQYFGPGTRLTVT.